A single sample gave rise to the 13 T cell receptor beta chains below, sequenced in a study. TCRdb used MiXCR to reprocess the 5' RACE reads, holding one entry per CDR3 protein. The table has approximately 23,000 distinct CDR3 sequences, approximately 28% seen once; the top ten hold about 2.4%. The specimen sequenced was tumor-infiltrating naive CD4+ T cells sorted from the breast tumor. Regarding subset: naive CD4+ T cells, CD4+CD45RA+CD25-. All receptors come from a female donor with breast cancer.

This clonotype was picked up one time. The chain employs TRBV12-5 and TRBJ1-1; a weak D match, TRBD1 (5 bases). The CDR3 length is 15 residues. Trimming took 0 bases from V and 1 from J, leaving 9 bases between them. Germline CDR1 LGHNT, CDR2 FRNRAP. CDR3: CASGLVLGQNTEAFF. CDR3 nucleotides: TGTGCTAGTGGTTTGGTACTAGGACAGAACACTGAAGCTTTCTTT.

This clonotype was counted many times. The chain carries TRBV20-1 and TRBJ2-1; the match to TRBD2 covers 12 bases. This CDR3 has 15 amino acids. The V and J ends lost 3 bases and 7 bases, in that order; junction bases with no gene match: 7. Germline CDR1 reads DFQATT; CDR2 reads SNEGSKA (reference sequence). The CDR3 is CSASSSGRALNEQFF. CDR3 coding DNA: TGCAGTGCTAGCTCTAGCGGGAGGGCATTGAATGAGCAGTTCTTC.

This rearrangement joins TRBV20-1 to TRBJ1-1, with a tentative D call TRBD1 (6 bases). V was trimmed by 6 bases and J by 1 base, leaving 9 bases between them. Germline loops: CDR1 DFQATT, CDR2 SNEGSKA (reference sequence). The CDR3 covers 12 residues. CDR3 region: CSAGQPNTEAFF. The CDR3 nucleotides read TGCAGTGCCGGACAGCCGAACACTGAAGCTTTCTTT.

V usage is TRBV4-2 and J usage is TRBJ2-1; D gene unclear. The V gene's germline CDR1 is LGHNA and CDR2 YNFKEQ. The V gene lost 1 base and the J gene lost 4 bases, with 11 bases spanning the gap. The CDR3 is made up of 15 amino acids. The CDR3: CASSQVPAPYNEQFF. In DNA form, the CDR3 reads TGTGCCAGCAGCCAAGTCCCAGCGCCTTACAATGAGCAGTTCTTC.

With regard to this clonotype: A much more abundant neighbour one base away suggests this may be a read error. Because the CDR3 is missing its conserved closing phenylalanine or tryptophan, this is likely a read error. This sequence joins TRBV12-3 or TRBV12-4 and TRBJ2-7; D unresolved. The CDR3 length is 15 residues. Trimming took off 0 bases at V and 0 bases at J, with 9 bases between the two ends. CDR3 residues: CASSLAGRLSYEQYS. CDR3 nucleotides: TGTGCCAGCAGTTTAGCGGGCCGCCTCTCCTACGAGCAGTACTCC.

In this sample, this clonotype turned up many times. V usage is TRBV7-9 and J usage is TRBJ2-7; the D is unclear. Germline CDR1 reads SEHNR; CDR2 reads FQNEAQ (reference sequence). Trimming left V 1 base short and J 5 bases short, with 3 bases between. The CDR3 contains 11 residues. As DNA, the CDR3 is TGTGCCAGCAGCTTAGTAGACGAGCAGTACTTC. Amino acid sequence: CASSLVDEQYF.

The chain recombines TRBV6-1 with TRBJ2-1, with D uncertain. Trimming shortened V by 2 bases and J by 9 bases, and 11 bases separated the two germline ends. The CDR3 is made up of 13 amino acids. The germline V gene encodes CDR1 MNHNS and CDR2 SASEGT. CDR3 sequence reads: CASSERVRSEQFF. DNA for the CDR3: TGTGCCAGCAGTGAACGGGTCCGGTCTGAGCAGTTCTTC.

This clonotype has a single count. An end of the junction differs from the germline gene, which may be a read error. Here the CDR3 DNA reads TGTGCCAGCAGCCCCCGGGGCGACAGAGCCCTGAACACTGAGGCTTTCTTT. Protein sequence: CASSPRGDRALNTEAFF. This chain uses TRBV7-2 with TRBJ1-1, with a tentative D call TRBD1 (5 bases). In germline, CDR1 is SGHTA, CDR2 FQGNSA. The CDR3 loop spans 17 amino acids.

Concerning this clonotype itself: A read error may produce the germline difference seen at one junction end. CDR3 coding DNA: TGCAGTGCTAGAGAACGGGGGATTGCCGGGACAGGACTCAATCGGCCCCAGCATTTT. Protein product: CSARERGIAGTGLNRPQHF. The chain joins TRBV20-1 to TRBJ1-5; 8 nucleotides agree with TRBD1. The CDR3 sequence is 19 residues long. Germline V lookup: CDR1 DFQATT, CDR2 SNEGSKA (reference sequence).

This chain's CDR3 is CSPILTSPSYEQYF. The CDR3 DNA sequence: TGCAGTCCTATTCTCACTTCGCCTTCCTACGAGCAGTACTTC. The rearrangement links TRBV20-1 to TRBJ2-7, with D unresolved. The germline V and J ends were trimmed by 8 bases and 1 base, with 18 bases remaining between them. The CDR3 consists of 14 residues. The V gene's germline CDR1 is DFQATT and CDR2 SNEGSKA (reference sequence).

The V call is TRBV28, the J call TRBJ1-5; tentative D call: TRBD1 (5 bases). V dropped 4 bases and J dropped 3 bases, with 10 bases sitting between them. Looked up from germline, CDR1 is MDHEN and CDR2 is SYDVKM. The CDR3 extends over 14 amino acids. DNA for the CDR3: TGTGCCAGCAGTTCCTCAGGGCCCAATCAGCCCCAGCATTTT. Protein: CASSSSGPNQPQHF.

The J gene is TRBJ2-1, the V gene TRBV7-3, with 10 bases matching TRBD2. Per the germline V gene, CDR1 is SGHTA and CDR2 is FQGTGA. J was trimmed by 7 bases and V by 1 base; bases with no gene match: 4. The length of the CDR3 is 15 residues. CDR3 in amino acids: CASSLKASGRNEQFF. The CDR3 DNA reads as TGTGCCAGCAGCTTAAAGGCTAGCGGGAGAAATGAGCAGTTCTTC.

This clonotype is categorized as medium-sized. This chain uses TRBV6-5 with TRBJ2-3; 8 positions agree with TRBD2. With 0 bases clipped from V and 0 bases from J, the junction kept 2 bases outside the gene matches. The CDR3 is 16 amino acids. The V gene's germline CDR1 is MNHEY and CDR2 SVGAGI. The chain's CDR3 is CASSYSWTSSTDTQYF. The CDR3 DNA reads TGTGCCAGCAGTTACTCGTGGACTAGCAGCACAGATACGCAGTATTTT.